A single sample gave rise to the 18 T cell receptor beta chains below, sequenced in a study of cytomegalovirus exposure and HLA in healthy donors (dated by TCRdb to about 2017). Receptor libraries were prepared by the immunoSEQ multiplex PCR assay. The multiplex PCR relied on a mix of 60 forward primers for TCR Vbeta segments and 13 reverse primers for TCR Jbeta segments. As stored in TCRdb, this immuneACCESS dataset retains in-frame rearrangements with V and J assigned. A fraction of the clones does not appear; measured against another copy, unresolved V genes explain less than half of the discrepancy, and the remainder lacks a known reason. This sample is represented by approximately 39,000 clones; 60% to 80% of them were singletons. The ten largest clones take up approximately 7% of the sample. The sample was PBMCs. Source of these receptors: a man between 25 and 39 years old in good health and CMV-seronegative.

The chain uses TRBV19 and TRBJ2-5; D call uncertain. V lost 1 base and J 4 bases, leaving 4 bases between the germline ends. Germline V gene data show CDR1 as LNHDA and CDR2 as SQIVND (reference sequence). The length of the CDR3 is 12 residues. The CDR3 spells CASSIGGETQYF. In DNA, the CDR3 is TGTGCCAGTAGTATAGGAGGAGAGACCCAGTACTTC. Complete variable domain (other parts from reference TRBV19 and TRBJ2-5): DGGITQSPKYLFRKEGQNVTLSCEQNLNHDAMYWYRQDPGQGLRLIYYSQIVNDFQKGDIAEGYSVSREKKESFPLTVTSAQKNPTAFYLCASSIGGETQYFGPGTRLLVL.

This clone was seen just once. The CDR3 DNA reads as TGTGCCAGCAGCCTTCGGGGCGGCGGGGGTTATGAGACCCAGTACTTC. Residues: CASSLRGGGGYETQYF. The rearrangement joins TRBV7-6 to TRBJ2-5; TRBD2 matches 7 bases. There are 16 residues in the CDR3. V lost 5 bases to trimming and J lost 5 bases; unmatched junction nucleotides: 14. Germline V gene data show CDR1 as SGHVS and CDR2 as FNYEAQ. The full variable domain, rest sourced from reference TRBV7-6 and TRBJ2-5, is GAGVSQSPRYKVTKRGQDVALRCDPISGHVSLYWYRQALGQGPEFLTYFNYEAQQDKSGLPNDRFSAERPEGSISTLTIQRTEQRDSAMYRCASSLRGGGGYETQYFGPGTRLLVL.

The gene calls are TRBV5-1 and TRBJ2-7; D may be TRBD2 (5 bases). The J call may be mistaken, given a closer DNA end match to TRBJ2-5. The CDR3 length is 13 residues. CDR1 and CDR2 from the germline V gene are SGHRS and YFSETQ. The CDR3 spells CASREVFTETQYF. The DNA for the CDR3 is TGCGCCAGCAGGGAGGTCTTTACGGAGACCCAGTACTTC.

CDR3 sequence: CASRGTHSGANVLTF. In DNA, the CDR3 is TGTGCCAGCAGGGGGACACACTCTGGGGCCAACGTCCTGACTTTC. The genes are TRBV27 and TRBJ2-6, with D possibly matching TRBD1 (6 bases). V was trimmed by 6 bases and J by 0 bases, leaving 9 bases between them. Germline loops: CDR1 MNHEY, CDR2 SMNVEV (reference sequence). There are 15 residues in the CDR3.

This clone is medium-sized by share. The chain carries TRBV6-1 and TRBJ1-3; 7 bases are shared with TRBD1. Germline-derived CDR1 and CDR2 are MNHNS and SASEGT. The CDR3 runs to 15 residues. Trimming took 6 bases from V and 2 from J; bases not matched to a gene: 7. CDR3 amino acids: CASSPSDRAGNTIYF. In nucleotides, the CDR3 is TGTGCCAGCAGCCCCTCTGACAGGGCTGGAAACACCATATATTTT.

The chain has TRBV9 and TRBJ1-1; unclear D gene. Per germline, CDR1 SGDLS and CDR2 YYNGEE. V was clipped by 0 bases and J by 4 bases, with 13 bases between them. This CDR3 has 15 amino acids. The CDR3: CASSVVPGSSTEAFF. Written as DNA, the CDR3 is TGTGCCAGCAGCGTAGTTCCGGGGAGCAGCACTGAAGCTTTCTTT. Based on the CDR3 plus reference TRBV9 and TRBJ1-1, the full variable domain is DSGVTQTPKHLITATGQRVTLRCSPRSGDLSVYWYQQSLDQGLQFLIQYYNGEERAKGNILERFSAQQFPDLHSELNLSSLELGDSALYFCASSVVPGSSTEAFFGQGTRLTVV.

The V call is TRBV5-1, the J call TRBJ1-3; unclear D gene. The CDR3 contains 15 residues. Germline CDR1 SGHRS, CDR2 YFSETQ. V was trimmed by 4 bases and J by 3 bases, leaving 14 bases between them. This CDR3 reads CASSRSDFRGNTIYF. The CDR3 DNA reads TGCGCCAGCAGCCGCTCGGACTTCCGTGGAAACACCATATATTTT.

This clone appeared a few times. V and J are TRBV7-6 and TRBJ1-1; TRBD1 agrees at 12 bases. With V trimmed by 6 bases and J by 5 bases, 7 bases remained unmatched. The germline V gene has CDR1 SGHVS and CDR2 FNYEAQ. The CDR3 loop spans 15 amino acids. The CDR3 is CASRSGQGAQTEAFF. The CDR3 region has the DNA TGTGCCAGCAGGTCGGGACAGGGGGCGCAGACTGAAGCTTTCTTT.

This clone was detected only a few times. This chain joins TRBV7-6 and TRBJ2-7, with 16 bases identical to TRBD2. V was pared by 5 bases and J by 3 bases, with 7 bases of the junction left unmatched. This CDR3 contains 17 residues. Germline V gives CDR1 SGHVS, CDR2 FNYEAQ. The CDR3 nucleotides are TGTGCCAGCAGCGTGGGACTAGCGGGAGGGCTAAACTACGAGCAGTACTTC. It yields the protein CASSVGLAGGLNYEQYF.

This chain connects TRBV13 to TRBJ2-7; 12 bases map to TRBD2. The junction had 9 bases not matched to a gene; V was cut back by 6 bases and J by 9 bases. CDR1 is PRHDT, CDR2 FYEKMQ, per germline (reference sequence). The CDR3 runs 14 residues. CDR3 loop: CASRPGTSGRVQYF. The DNA of the CDR3 is TGTGCCAGCAGACCCGGGACTAGCGGGCGGGTGCAGTACTTC.

The V and J genes are TRBV4-1 and TRBJ2-1; D gene ambiguous. The CDR3 contains 17 residues. Germline values: CDR1 MGHRA, CDR2 YSYEKL. V was pared by 1 base and J by 0 bases, with 13 bases between. CDR3: CASSQGPQLSSYNEQFF. As DNA, the CDR3 is TGCGCCAGCAGCCAAGGGCCACAGCTCTCCTCCTACAATGAGCAGTTCTTC.

The J gene is TRBJ1-1, the V gene TRBV5-1, with TRBD1 as a possible D gene (5 bases). CDR1 and CDR2 from the germline V gene are SGHRS and YFSETQ. V lost 4 bases and J 1 base, leaving 11 bases between the germline ends. The CDR3 covers 14 residues. The CDR3, as DNA: TGCGCCAGCAGCCCCCACCAGGGGAACACTGAAGCTTTCTTT. Its translation is CASSPHQGNTEAFF.

The chain carries TRBV13 and TRBJ1-1; 11 bases line up with TRBD1. The CDR3 length is 14 residues. V lost 3 bases and J lost 5; bases outside the gene matches: 2. CDR1 and CDR2 from the germline V gene are PRHDT and FYEKMQ (reference sequence). The CDR3 nucleotides read TGTGCCAGCAGCTTTGGGACAGGGGGTACTGAAGCTTTCTTT. Translating gives CASSFGTGGTEAFF.

The CDR3 region is CASSPDRDDGYTF. In nucleotides, the CDR3 is TGCGCCAGCAGTCCGGACAGGGACGATGGCTACACCTTC. This sequence joins TRBV23-1 and TRBJ1-2; 8 bases fit TRBD1. TRBV23-1 is noted as an ORF with a role that remains uncertain. Losses at the gene ends were 4 bases for V and 6 bases for J; bases not matched to a gene: 4. The length of the CDR3 is 13 residues.

This chain uses TRBV28 with TRBJ1-1, with D perhaps TRBD1 (6 bases). CDR1 and CDR2 from the germline V gene are MDHEN and SYDVKM. This CDR3 has 15 amino acids. Trimming pared 6 bases from V and 3 bases from J, leaving 17 bases between. The CDR3 DNA follows: TGTGCCAGCAGCGACTCGGGACATTGGGACACTGAAGCTTTCTTT. Translation gives CASSDSGHWDTEAFF.

The rearrangement links TRBV9 to TRBJ2-7, with TRBD1 matching 7 bases. Germline lookup yields CDR1 SGDLS and CDR2 YYNGEE. Germline trimming cut 4 bases from V and 0 bases from J; bases unmatched to any gene: 7. This CDR3 comprises 15 residues. CDR3 in DNA: TGTGCCAGCAGCCCCCTTCAGGGGGTCTCCTACGAGCAGTACTTC. Translating gives CASSPLQGVSYEQYF. The full variable domain, rest sourced from reference TRBV9 and TRBJ2-7, is DSGVTQTPKHLITATGQRVTLRCSPRSGDLSVYWYQQSLDQGLQFLIQYYNGEERAKGNILERFSAQQFPDLHSELNLSSLELGDSALYFCASSPLQGVSYEQYFGPGTRLTVT.

The chain employs TRBV11-2 and TRBJ2-1, with 7 positions matching TRBD1. This CDR3 has 15 amino acids. Germline trimming cut 5 bases from V and 3 bases from J; bases unmatched to any gene: 7. The germline CDR1 and CDR2 sequences are SGHAT and FQNNGV. In DNA, the CDR3 is TGTGCCAGCAGCACCCGACAGGGCGGCTACAATGAGCAGTTCTTC. As protein: CASSTRQGGYNEQFF.

This clone was seen a single time. The genes are TRBV28 and TRBJ1-2; TRBD1 matches at 11 bases. V gave up 6 bases and J gave up 8 bases; unmatched junction bases: 5. The CDR3 runs to 13 residues. The V gene's germline CDR1 is MDHEN and CDR2 SYDVKM. The CDR3 reads CASSRTGGAGYTF. CDR3 coding DNA: TGTGCCAGCAGCCGGACAGGGGGCGCGGGCTACACCTTC.